The 8 T cell receptor beta chains given below trace back to one sample, sequenced in a study of T cell responses to AZD1222 COVID-19 vaccine. Assay: immunoSEQ multiplex PCR; the TCRdb copy retains only in-frame clones and omits some. The sample yields some 83,000 clones, over 75% seen once. This sample comprised peripheral blood, obtained 28 days after the second AZD1222 dose. All receptors come from an adult who received the AZD1222 COVID-19 vaccine.

V gene TRBV2 combines with J gene TRBJ1-2; possible D gene TRBD1, 6 bases. This CDR3 is 16 amino acids long. Germline CDR1 reads SNHLY; CDR2 reads FYNNEI. V dropped 3 bases and J dropped 2 bases, with 16 bases sitting between them. The CDR3 nucleotides read TGTGCCAGCAGTGACCCTCTCCAGACAGGCAACTATGGCTACACCTTC. Translation gives CASSDPLQTGNYGYTF. The variable domain in full, completed from reference TRBV2 and TRBJ1-2, reads EPEVTQTPSHQVTQMGQEVILRCVPISNHLYFYWYRQILGQKVEFLVSFYNNEISEKSEIFDDQFSVERPDGSNFTLKIRSTKLEDSAMYFCASSDPLQTGNYGYTFGSGTRLTVV.

The rearrangement uses TRBV19 and TRBJ1-1, with 11 positions matching TRBD1. V dropped 4 bases and J dropped 0; count of bases not matched to a gene: 4. Per the germline V gene, CDR1 is LNHDA and CDR2 is SQIVND (reference sequence). This CDR3 has 16 residues. DNA for the CDR3: TGTGCCAGTAGTACTCGGACAGGGGGCGTGAACACTGAAGCTTTCTTT. It translates to CASSTRTGGVNTEAFF.

The chain uses TRBV19 and TRBJ1-5; D not resolved. V lost 6 bases, J lost 0 bases, and 9 bases lay in between. The CDR3 has 14 residues. Germline CDR1 and CDR2: LNHDA and SQIVND (reference sequence). The DNA for the CDR3 is TGTGCCAGTAGGTATCCATTTAGCAATCAGCCCCAGCATTTT. The encoded protein is CASRYPFSNQPQHF.

V usage is TRBV11-3 and J usage is TRBJ2-2; 8 bases line up with TRBD1. Trimming removed 5 bases from V and 6 bases from J; junction bases left unmatched: 5. The CDR3 has 14 residues. The germline V gene encodes CDR1 SGHNT and CDR2 YENEEA. CDR3 in DNA: TGTGCCAGCAGCCAGGGACAGGTGGCCGGGGAGCTGTTTTTT. Its translation is CASSQGQVAGELFF.

The V gene is TRBV7-9, the J gene TRBJ1-1, with 7 positions matching TRBD1. Germline assignment: CDR1 SEHNR and CDR2 FQNEAQ (reference sequence). V gave up 1 base and J gave up 1 base; unmatched junction bases: 9. This CDR3 region has 17 residues. CDR3 loop: CASSLDPGQIENTEAFF. The CDR3 nucleotides read TGTGCCAGCAGCTTAGACCCGGGACAGATCGAGAACACTGAAGCTTTCTTT.

V gene TRBV6-5 combines with J gene TRBJ2-1, with 10 bases lining up with TRBD2. V shed 4 bases and J 7 bases; nucleotides not matched to a gene: 7. Germline CDR1 and CDR2: MNHEY and SVGAGI. The CDR3 loop spans 15 amino acids. CDR3 in amino acids: CASSLYRTSGNEQFF. CDR3 bases: TGTGCCAGCAGTTTATACCGGACTAGCGGTAATGAGCAGTTCTTC.

The chain couples TRBV7-9 to TRBJ1-4; D remains unclear. Trimming stripped 5 bases from V and 3 bases from J, with 16 bases between. This CDR3 spans 16 amino acids. CDR1 and CDR2 from the germline V gene are SEHNR and FQNEAQ (reference sequence). CDR3 in amino acids: CASSPPAAGSNEKLFF. CDR3 in DNA: TGTGCCAGCAGCCCACCCGCTGCGGGGTCTAATGAAAAACTGTTTTTT. Looking up the rest from reference TRBV7-9 and TRBJ1-4 gives the full variable domain: DTGVSQNPRHKITKRGQNVTFRCDPISEHNRLYWYRQTLGQGPEFLTYFQNEAQLEKSRLLSDRFSAERPKGSFSTLEIQRTEQGDSAMYLCASSPPAAGSNEKLFFGSGTQLSVL.

The CDR3 DNA is TGCAGTGCTAGTCGGTTGCGGCTCGAAAAACTGTTTTTT. Amino acids: CSASRLRLEKLFF. The chain recombines TRBV20-1 with TRBJ1-4; D gene ambiguous. The CDR3 has 13 residues. Germline V gene sequence: CDR1 DFQATT, CDR2 SNEGSKA (reference sequence). The ends were cut back, 3 bases at V and 8 bases at J, with 13 bases in the middle.